These T cell receptor beta chains were read from a single sample in a study of blood T cell repertoires in COVID-19. The protocol was immunoSEQ multiplex PCR, while the TCRdb copy is restricted to in-frame clones and leaves out a portion. The top ten clones hold 3.5% to 4% of a sample with about 160,000 clones, 80% to 90% of them seen once. The sample was peripheral blood. The source of these receptors is a woman between 65 and 79 years old with acute or convalescent COVID-19. Each CDR3 is given with its conserved first and last residue.

v_call	j_call	cdr3_aa
TRBV4-3	TRBJ1-5	CASSQGGGQGDFAGNQPQHF
TRBV7-2	TRBJ2-3	CASSRGGSTDTQYF
TRBV5-1	TRBJ2-5	CASSWGTGTQETQYF
TRBV15	TRBJ1-1	CATSRDSRNTEAFF
TRBV6-1	TRBJ1-6	CASSEWAGGGSPLHF
TRBV2	TRBJ1-5	CASSEGQRNQPQHF
TRBV7-2	TRBJ1-2	CASSPTSEPYGYTF
TRBV28	TRBJ1-2	CASTRSGGYYGYTF
TRBV4-3	TRBJ2-7	CASSRGLAKTYEQYF
TRBV30	TRBJ1-5	CAWTQGQGYQPQHF
TRBV5-4	TRBJ2-7	CASSLGGGTYEQYF
TRBV7-2	TRBJ2-1	CASSSGGLSNEQFF
TRBV4-3	TRBJ1-1	CASSQTANTEAFF
TRBV7-6	TRBJ2-2	CASSLNRDRDYTGELFF
TRBV2	TRBJ1-4	CASSDRTWQGKLFF
TRBV5-8	TRBJ1-5	CASSAGRRNQPQHF
TRBV19	TRBJ2-1	CASTPSGRREQFF
TRBV25-1	TRBJ1-2	CASSEWRVLLGGYTF
TRBV3-1/TRBV3-2	TRBJ2-7	CASSRGRDNGYEQYF
TRBV21-1	TRBJ1-1	CASSYDRATEAFF
TRBV15	TRBJ1-5	CATSSRTGVQPQHF
TRBV7-2	TRBJ1-2	CASSAGQEYGYTF
TRBV5-4	TRBJ2-1	CASSPGLAGDVEQFF
TRBV27	TRBJ2-5	CASSDSRSQYF
TRBV11-2	TRBJ1-4	CASSLDLLTETGKF
TRBV4-2	TRBJ1-1	CASSQDAFSRNTEAFF
TRBV7-9	TRBJ2-2	CASSLTKASGGSGELFF
TRBV5-6	TRBJ1-1	CASSYRGYMNTEAFF
TRBV10-3	TRBJ2-7	CAISASTSSNEQYF
TRBV2	TRBJ2-7	CASSELRQGGEQYF
TRBV28	TRBJ1-2	CASSFVGRGYGYTF
TRBV14	TRBJ2-2	CASSQDGQGLGNTGELFF
TRBV29-1	TRBJ2-1	CSVAPPVSYNEQFF
TRBV5-1	TRBJ2-5	CASSSQGAYETQYF
TRBV6-4	TRBJ1-5	CASSDPLRGGQPQHF
TRBV3-1/TRBV3-2	TRBJ2-5	CASSQGQGETQYF
TRBV5-1	TRBJ2-7	CASSLNRVAVAEQYF
TRBV10-1	TRBJ1-1	CASSGRQLPNTEAFF
TRBV6-5	TRBJ2-2	CASRARRGRTGELFF
TRBV7-8	TRBJ2-7	CASSLRPGMGEQYF
TRBV12-3/TRBV12-4	TRBJ1-1	CASSFGGGTEAFF
TRBV4-3	TRBJ1-6	CASRRSGGGNSPLHF
TRBV18	TRBJ2-1	CASSSTRTGGYNEQFF
TRBV3-1/TRBV3-2	TRBJ2-7	CASSPVPGQSSYEQYF
TRBV6-2/TRBV6-3	TRBJ2-2	CASSRTGKTGDTGELFF
TRBV18	TRBJ2-7	CASSPEQGLEQYF
TRBV20-1	TRBJ2-5	CSASRSSKETQYF
TRBV30	TRBJ2-6	CAWGQSLGANVLTF
TRBV4-2	TRBJ2-1	CASSQGQWAEQFF
TRBV5-5	TRBJ2-7	CASSYGGSYEQYF
TRBV18	TRBJ1-1	CASSPRENTEAFF
TRBV11-2	TRBJ1-1	CASSSLTANTEAFF
TRBV5-1	TRBJ2-3	CASSWGSDSSTDTQYF
TRBV10-3	TRBJ2-7	CAISRGQGNEQYF
TRBV6-2/TRBV6-3	TRBJ1-5	CASSLDSHNQPQHF
TRBV24-1	TRBJ1-5	CATSDSGQGASVYQPQHF
TRBV4-3	TRBJ2-3	CASSQAPGTRSDTQYF
TRBV19	TRBJ1-5	CASSQDRGTQPQHF
TRBV28	TRBJ2-7	CASSSNPRLTGTNEQYF